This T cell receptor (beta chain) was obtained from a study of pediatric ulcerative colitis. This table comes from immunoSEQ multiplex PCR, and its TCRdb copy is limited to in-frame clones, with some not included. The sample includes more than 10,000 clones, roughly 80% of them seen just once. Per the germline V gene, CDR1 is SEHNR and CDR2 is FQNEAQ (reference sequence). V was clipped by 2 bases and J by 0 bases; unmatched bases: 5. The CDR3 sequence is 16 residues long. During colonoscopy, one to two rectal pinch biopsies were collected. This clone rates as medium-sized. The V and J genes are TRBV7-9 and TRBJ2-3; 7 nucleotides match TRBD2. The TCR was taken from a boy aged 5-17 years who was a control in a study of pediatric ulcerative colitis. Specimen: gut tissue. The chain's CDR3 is CASSLTGSGSTDTQYF. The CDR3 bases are TGTGCCAGCAGCTTAACAGGTAGCGGGAGCACAGATACGCAGTATTTT.